This TCR beta chain was recovered during a study of blood T cell repertoires in COVID-19. The overall study: The United States, Italy and Spain supplied acute and convalescent COVID-19 samples.

Original processing notes: It was from reference gene primer amplification that nucleated cell counts were estimated. Assay used: immunoSEQ multiplex PCR; TCRdb lists only in-frame clones, some missing. Clonal size and the V and J genes are those of that table, whereas D and trimming came from the DNA. The profile shows approximately 220,000 clones, 87% of them singletons. In germline, CDR1 is SGDLS, CDR2 YYNGEE. Trimming took off 0 bases at V and 4 bases at J, with 8 bases between the two ends. The CDR3 is 14 amino acids. Individuals drawn from approximately 26 US areas were about 18 to 100 years old. Cohorts were based on clinical histories the participants reported.

Sequenced material: PBMCs or T cells enriched from blood (not recorded which). The V gene is TRBV9, the J gene TRBJ1-3; maybe TRBD1 (6 bases). The sequence was obtained from a woman aged 30 to 39 with acute COVID-19. The CDR3 DNA follows: TGTGCCAGCAGCGTAGGGCAGGGGGGAAACACCATATATTTT. This sequence encodes CASSVGQGGNTIYF.